Sequencing of this TCR beta chain was carried out in a study of T cell responses to AZD1222 COVID-19 vaccine. CDR1 and CDR2 (germline): SGHAT, FQNNGV. The germline V and J ends were trimmed by 0 bases and 8 bases, with 16 bases remaining between them. This CDR3 has 16 amino acids. TCRdb's copy holds only in-frame clones and misses some; the assay was immunoSEQ multiplex PCR. The sample lists 150,000 to 200,000 clones, around 94% occurring once. The chain carries TRBV11-2 and TRBJ2-2; D is possibly TRBD1 or TRBD2 (5 bases each). The sequence was obtained from an adult in good health. Sequencing was performed on peripheral blood, taken on day 0 of AZD1222 vaccination. The CDR3 protein is CASSLDRLGVIGELFF. The CDR3, as DNA: TGTGCCAGCAGCTTAGATCGTCTGGGGGTAATAGGGGAGCTGTTTTTT.